These T cell receptor beta chains were read from a single sample in a study of cytomegalovirus exposure and HLA in healthy donors. Sequenced by immunoSEQ multiplex PCR; TCRdb stores in-frame clones only, minus some. Here the sample spans about 280,000 clones, more than 75% being singletons. The sample comprised PBMCs. The receptors were gathered from a woman aged 18-29 years in good health and CMV-seronegative. CDR3s include the opening cysteine and the closing phenylalanine or tryptophan. Fields, in order: clone size, D gene, J gene, V gene, CDR3 DNA, CDR3 protein. A D gene is named only where the DNA matches it firmly. A row's size may be missing; if present it is once, few, many or a size class.

clone size: NA; D gene: TRBD1; J gene: TRBJ1-4; V gene: TRBV7-9; CDR3 DNA: TGTGCCAGCAGCTTAGTTGGGACAGGGGTTGAAAAACTGTTTTTT; CDR3 protein: CASSLVGTGVEKLFF
clone size: NA; D gene: TRBD2; J gene: TRBJ2-5; V gene: TRBV13; CDR3 DNA: TGTGCCAGCAGCTTAGCCGAAGCGGGGGACTTGGAGACCCAGTACTTC; CDR3 protein: CASSLAEAGDLETQYF
clone size: NA; D gene: NA; J gene: TRBJ1-2; V gene: TRBV7-9; CDR3 DNA: TGTGCCAGCAGCTTAGCGCAGGCAGCTCTTGACTATGGCTACACCTTC; CDR3 protein: CASSLAQAALDYGYTF
clone size: NA; D gene: TRBD1; J gene: TRBJ1-4; V gene: TRBV18; CDR3 DNA: TGTGCCAGCTCACAAAAGAAGGGGGCGACTAATGAAAAACTGTTTTTT; CDR3 protein: CASSQKKGATNEKLFF
clone size: NA; D gene: NA; J gene: TRBJ1-2; V gene: TRBV11-2; CDR3 DNA: TGTGCCAGCAGCTTAACTCACACGAGTCGAGGAGGCTACACCTTC; CDR3 protein: CASSLTHTSRGGYTF
clone size: NA; D gene: NA; J gene: TRBJ1-2; V gene: TRBV19; CDR3 DNA: TGTGCCATTCAGACTTACTATGGCTACACCTTC; CDR3 protein: CAIQTYYGYTF
clone size: NA; D gene: TRBD2; J gene: TRBJ2-7; V gene: TRBV6-5; CDR3 DNA: TGTGCCAGCAGTATCTTTAGCGGGGCCGGGGACGAGCAGTACTTC; CDR3 protein: CASSIFSGAGDEQYF
clone size: NA; D gene: TRBD2; J gene: TRBJ2-5; V gene: TRBV29-1; CDR3 DNA: TGCAGCGTCGTTGGGACTAGCGGTTCACAAGAGACCCAGTACTTC; CDR3 protein: CSVVGTSGSQETQYF
clone size: NA; D gene: NA; J gene: TRBJ1-2; V gene: TRBV5-1; CDR3 DNA: TGCGCCAGCAGCGCGGTGGTGGTCAGCGGAGACTATGGCTACACCTTC; CDR3 protein: CASSAVVVSGDYGYTF
clone size: once; D gene: TRBD1; J gene: TRBJ2-7; V gene: TRBV2; CDR3 DNA: TGTGCCAGCAGAGGGGGACAGTACGAGCAGTACTTC; CDR3 protein: CASRGGQYEQYF
clone size: NA; D gene: NA; J gene: TRBJ2-2; V gene: TRBV29-1; CDR3 DNA: TGCAGCGCCCGATGGGGGGACACCGGGGAGCTGTTTTTT; CDR3 protein: CSARWGDTGELFF
clone size: NA; D gene: NA; J gene: TRBJ2-7; V gene: TRBV28; CDR3 DNA: TGTGCCAGCAGTGCCCGGTACGAGCAGTACTTC; CDR3 protein: CASSARYEQYF
clone size: NA; D gene: TRBD1; J gene: TRBJ1-2; V gene: TRBV18; CDR3 DNA: TGTGCCAGCTCACCAACAACCGTACAGGGGGCGTATGGCTACACCTTC; CDR3 protein: CASSPTTVQGAYGYTF
clone size: NA; D gene: NA; J gene: TRBJ2-3; V gene: TRBV7-8; CDR3 DNA: TGTGCCAGCAGCTTAGGCTCTGGGGGCCTGGGAGATACGCAGTATTTT; CDR3 protein: CASSLGSGGLGDTQYF
clone size: NA; D gene: NA; J gene: TRBJ2-7; V gene: TRBV27; CDR3 DNA: TGTGCCAGCAGCCGGATCCTATCATTTGGCCTGGACAGTCCCGCCTCTGAGCAGTACTTC; CDR3 protein: CASSRILSFGLDSPASEQYF
clone size: NA; D gene: TRBD1; J gene: TRBJ1-5; V gene: TRBV6-5; CDR3 DNA: TGTGCCAGCAGTTCCAGTGTAGGGACAGGGAATCAGCCCCAGCATTTT; CDR3 protein: CASSSSVGTGNQPQHF
clone size: NA; D gene: TRBD1; J gene: TRBJ2-5; V gene: TRBV28; CDR3 DNA: TGTGCCAGCAGTTTCGCCGACAGGGTGACCCAGTACTTC; CDR3 protein: CASSFADRVTQYF
clone size: NA; D gene: NA; J gene: TRBJ2-5; V gene: TRBV29-1; CDR3 DNA: TGCAGCGTTGCCTTCCGCCGAGGGCCTAAGGAGACCCAGTACTTC; CDR3 protein: CSVAFRRGPKETQYF
clone size: NA; D gene: TRBD1; J gene: TRBJ1-4; V gene: TRBV7-8; CDR3 DNA: TGTGCCAGCAGCTTAGAGACAGGGGGCGGGTTAGAGACTAATGAAAAACTGTTTTTT; CDR3 protein: CASSLETGGGLETNEKLFF
clone size: NA; D gene: TRBD2; J gene: TRBJ2-3; V gene: TRBV27; CDR3 DNA: TGTGCCAGCAGTTCCTTGGGACTAGCGGGAGCAGATCCCACAGATACGCAGTATTTT; CDR3 protein: CASSSLGLAGADPTDTQYF
clone size: NA; D gene: TRBD1; J gene: TRBJ2-1; V gene: TRBV5-6; CDR3 DNA: TGTGCCAGCAGCTTGGATGGGGACAGGACTTCCTACAATGAGCAGTTCTTC; CDR3 protein: CASSLDGDRTSYNEQFF
clone size: NA; D gene: TRBD2; J gene: TRBJ2-5; V gene: TRBV7-2; CDR3 DNA: TGTGCCAGCAGTCTTAGCGGGAAGCAAGAGACCCAGTACTTC; CDR3 protein: CASSLSGKQETQYF
clone size: NA; D gene: NA; J gene: TRBJ1-4; V gene: TRBV4-2; CDR3 DNA: TGTGCCAGCAGCCAAGGGACTGATAATGAAAAACTGTTTTTT; CDR3 protein: CASSQGTDNEKLFF
clone size: NA; D gene: NA; J gene: TRBJ1-2; V gene: TRBV19; CDR3 DNA: TGTGCCAGCGAATCCAAGAGATTTAACTATGGCTACACCTTC; CDR3 protein: CASESKRFNYGYTF
clone size: NA; D gene: TRBD2; J gene: TRBJ2-3; V gene: TRBV18; CDR3 DNA: TGTGCCAGCTCACCACTCGCGGGAGGCACAGATACGCAGTATTTT; CDR3 protein: CASSPLAGGTDTQYF
clone size: NA; D gene: NA; J gene: TRBJ1-6; V gene: TRBV28; CDR3 DNA: TGTGCCAGCAGTTTAACCGGGGTAGGCAATTCACCCCTCCACTTT; CDR3 protein: CASSLTGVGNSPLHF
clone size: NA; D gene: NA; J gene: TRBJ1-1; V gene: TRBV28; CDR3 DNA: TGTGCCAGCAGTCAGGGGTACACTGAAGCTTTCTTT; CDR3 protein: CASSQGYTEAFF
clone size: NA; D gene: TRBD2; J gene: TRBJ2-5; V gene: TRBV7-2; CDR3 DNA: TGTGCCAGCAGCTTCGGGGGGAGAGAGACCCAGTACTTC; CDR3 protein: CASSFGGRETQYF
clone size: NA; D gene: TRBD2; J gene: TRBJ2-2; V gene: TRBV6-1; CDR3 DNA: TGTGCCAGCAGTGTGGGGGGGTCCGGGGAGCTGTTTTTT; CDR3 protein: CASSVGGSGELFF